The clone carrying this T cell receptor (beta chain) was recorded once. Germline lookup yields CDR1 DFQATT and CDR2 SNEGSKA (reference sequence). Germline trimming cut 3 bases from V and 6 bases from J; bases unmatched to any gene: 4. The CDR3 covers 12 residues. The data originate from a study of blood T cell repertoires in COVID-19. Study in general: COVID-19 samples from acute and convalescent phases originated in the United States, Italy and Spain.

Original analysis: Nucleated cell counts were estimated from reference gene primer amplification. The table came from immunoSEQ multiplex PCR; TCRdb's copy has only in-frame clones and leaves some out. D and trimming were read from the DNA, whereas the V and J calls and clone size are those reported in that table. Of 250,000 or so clones listed, just under 85% were seen once; the top ten hold about 6.3%. Material for sequencing was peripheral blood. The receptor's source is a woman aged 55-75 years with active or convalescent COVID-19. J is TRBJ1-1 and V is TRBV20-1; 7 bases are shared with TRBD1. CDR3 in DNA: TGCAGTGCTAGTCTCCAGGGGGCTGAAGCTTTCTTT. Its translation: CSASLQGAEAFF.